This is a list of T cell receptor beta chains from one sample in a study of persistence of HIV-infected CD4 T cells. The repertoire was sequenced with immunoSEQ multiplex PCR; TCRdb's copy has only in-frame clones and lacks some. The sample has tens of thousands of clones; roughly 75% are singletons. No antigen has been assigned to these receptors. Sequenced material: CD4+ T cells sorted from PBMCs after approximately 19-hour stimulation, taken from a patient who received antiretroviral therapy. Source of these receptors: an adult man with HIV who was CMV-seropositive. Each CDR3 is given with its conserved first and last residue. The order of the fields is clone size, J gene, V gene, D gene, CDR3 DNA, CDR3 protein. The D gene is left open where the match is weak. Expanded clones are given a class, and other clones once, few, many or no size at all.

clone_size: .
j_call: TRBJ2-1
v_call: TRBV19
d_call: TRBD2
cdr3_nt: TGTGCCAGTAGTATTGAGAGCGGGGGGGCGAATGAGCAGTTCTTC
cdr3_aa: CASSIESGGANEQFF

clone_size: few
j_call: TRBJ1-1
v_call: TRBV6-5
d_call: TRBD1
cdr3_nt: TGTGCCAGCTCTCGGGACAGGGGAGGATCTGAAGCTTTCTTT
cdr3_aa: CASSRDRGGSEAFF

clone_size: .
j_call: TRBJ1-5
v_call: TRBV10-2
d_call: .
cdr3_nt: TGCGCCAGCAGTGAGTCGTTCGGCAGGGGAGGGAGTCAGCCCCAGCATTTT
cdr3_aa: CASSESFGRGGSQPQHF

clone_size: .
j_call: TRBJ1-5
v_call: TRBV3-1/TRBV3-2
d_call: .
cdr3_nt: TGTGCCAGCAGCCAAGGACGGTATAGCAATCAGCCCCAGCATTTT
cdr3_aa: CASSQGRYSNQPQHF

clone_size: .
j_call: TRBJ2-3
v_call: TRBV5-1
d_call: TRBD1
cdr3_nt: TGCGCCAGCAGCTTGTTAGAGACAGGGCGGACAGATACGCAGTATTTT
cdr3_aa: CASSLLETGRTDTQYF

clone_size: .
j_call: TRBJ2-1
v_call: TRBV6-5
d_call: TRBD2
cdr3_nt: TGTGCCAGCAGTCCGACTAGCGGGGGCACCTATGAGCAGTTCTTC
cdr3_aa: CASSPTSGGTYEQFF

clone_size: .
j_call: TRBJ1-2
v_call: TRBV19
d_call: TRBD1
cdr3_nt: TGTGCCAGTAATAAGGGGGCGCGAGGATCAGACTATGGCTACACCTTC
cdr3_aa: CASNKGARGSDYGYTF

clone_size: .
j_call: TRBJ1-1
v_call: TRBV6-6
d_call: TRBD1
cdr3_nt: TGTGCCAGCAGTTACACAGGGGTGAAGAGCACTGAAGCTTTCTTT
cdr3_aa: CASSYTGVKSTEAFF

clone_size: .
j_call: TRBJ2-1
v_call: TRBV5-1
d_call: TRBD1
cdr3_nt: TGCGCCAGCAGCACACAGGGGGCGGTGAATGAGCAGTTCTTC
cdr3_aa: CASSTQGAVNEQFF

clone_size: .
j_call: TRBJ2-1
v_call: TRBV11-2
d_call: TRBD2
cdr3_nt: TGTGCCAGCAGCTTAGATAATAGCGGGATTGATGAGCAGTTCTTC
cdr3_aa: CASSLDNSGIDEQFF

clone_size: .
j_call: TRBJ2-2
v_call: TRBV27
d_call: TRBD2
cdr3_nt: TGTGCCAGCAGTTTTATTAGTATTGGCGGGAGCGGGGAGCTGTTTTTT
cdr3_aa: CASSFISIGGSGELFF

clone_size: .
j_call: TRBJ2-1
v_call: TRBV4-1
d_call: TRBD2
cdr3_nt: TGCGCCAGCAGCAGAAACGGGGGGAAACAGTTCTTC
cdr3_aa: CASSRNGGKQFF

clone_size: .
j_call: TRBJ1-1
v_call: TRBV6-5
d_call: .
cdr3_nt: TGTGCCAGCAGTTACTCGTGGGGGCGCACTGAAGCTTTCTTT
cdr3_aa: CASSYSWGRTEAFF

clone_size: once
j_call: TRBJ2-1
v_call: TRBV6-5
d_call: .
cdr3_nt: TGTGCCAGCAGTTCCCGGACGGGGAACAATGAGCAGTTCTTC
cdr3_aa: CASSSRTGNNEQFF

clone_size: .
j_call: TRBJ2-3
v_call: TRBV5-1
d_call: TRBD2
cdr3_nt: TGCGCCAGCAGCTCTAGCGGGTTACGCACAGATACGCAGTATTTT
cdr3_aa: CASSSSGLRTDTQYF

clone_size: few
j_call: TRBJ2-1
v_call: TRBV24-1
d_call: .
cdr3_nt: TGTGCCACCAGTGACCGACAGTTCTACAATGAGCAGTTCTTC
cdr3_aa: CATSDRQFYNEQFF

clone_size: .
j_call: TRBJ1-2
v_call: TRBV28
d_call: TRBD1
cdr3_nt: TGTGCCAGCAGGGCCGGGACAGCCCCCTATGGCTACACCTTC
cdr3_aa: CASRAGTAPYGYTF

clone_size: .
j_call: TRBJ2-1
v_call: TRBV2
d_call: TRBD1
cdr3_nt: TGTGCCAGCAGTCGACAGGGCTCCTACAATGAGCAGTTCTTC
cdr3_aa: CASSRQGSYNEQFF

clone_size: .
j_call: TRBJ2-7
v_call: TRBV12-3/TRBV12-4
d_call: .
cdr3_nt: TGTGCCAGCAGCCCCGGGACCACCAAGCAGTACTTC
cdr3_aa: CASSPGTTKQYF

clone_size: .
j_call: TRBJ2-1
v_call: TRBV2
d_call: TRBD2
cdr3_nt: TGTGCCAGCAGTGAATTTGGGACTAGTAACAATGAGCAGTTCTTC
cdr3_aa: CASSEFGTSNNEQFF

clone_size: .
j_call: TRBJ2-1
v_call: TRBV29-1
d_call: TRBD2
cdr3_nt: TGCAGCGTGGCGGGACTAGCGGGGAGGAATGAGCAGTTCTTC
cdr3_aa: CSVAGLAGRNEQFF

clone_size: few
j_call: TRBJ2-1
v_call: TRBV19
d_call: TRBD2
cdr3_nt: TGTGCCAGTAGTCTGGGACTAGCGGGGGTAAATGAGCAGTTCTTC
cdr3_aa: CASSLGLAGVNEQFF

clone_size: .
j_call: TRBJ1-5
v_call: TRBV24-1
d_call: .
cdr3_nt: TGTGCCACCAGCTCTGGGGGCACTGGCAATCAGCCCCAGCATTTT
cdr3_aa: CATSSGGTGNQPQHF

clone_size: .
j_call: TRBJ1-5
v_call: TRBV20-1
d_call: .
cdr3_nt: TGCAGTGCTAGTTCGGGGGCGAATCAGCCCCAGCATTTT
cdr3_aa: CSASSGANQPQHF

clone_size: .
j_call: TRBJ1-1
v_call: TRBV19
d_call: .
cdr3_nt: TGTGCCAGTGAAAACAGGGCGAAGGATGCTTTCTTT
cdr3_aa: CASENRAKDAFF

clone_size: .
j_call: TRBJ1-2
v_call: TRBV6-6
d_call: .
cdr3_nt: TGTGCCAGCAGTTACGATCGGGGGCGGAATGGCTACACCTTC
cdr3_aa: CASSYDRGRNGYTF

clone_size: .
j_call: TRBJ2-3
v_call: TRBV4-1
d_call: TRBD2
cdr3_nt: TGCGCCAGCAGCTCTCGACTAGCGGGGGTTTTTAGCACAGATACGCAGTATTTT
cdr3_aa: CASSSRLAGVFSTDTQYF

clone_size: once
j_call: TRBJ2-1
v_call: TRBV7-2
d_call: .
cdr3_nt: TGTGCCAGCAGCTTAGGACAGCGCTTAGGCGAGCAGTTCTTC
cdr3_aa: CASSLGQRLGEQFF

clone_size: few
j_call: TRBJ2-7
v_call: TRBV4-1
d_call: .
cdr3_nt: TGCGCCAGCAGCCTGACAGAGATCTACGAGCAGTACTTC
cdr3_aa: CASSLTEIYEQYF

clone_size: .
j_call: TRBJ1-4
v_call: TRBV19
d_call: TRBD1
cdr3_nt: TGTGCCAGTAGTGGGATGCTCCGGACAGGGGGGAGTGGAGATGAAAAACTGTTTTTT
cdr3_aa: CASSGMLRTGGSGDEKLFF

clone_size: few
j_call: TRBJ1-2
v_call: TRBV5-1
d_call: .
cdr3_nt: TGCGCCAGCAGCTTGGAGGTGGATTCCTATGGCTACACCTTC
cdr3_aa: CASSLEVDSYGYTF

clone_size: .
j_call: TRBJ1-2
v_call: TRBV7-2
d_call: TRBD1
cdr3_nt: TGTGCCAGCAGCCCGGACAGGGGCTATGGCTACACCTTC
cdr3_aa: CASSPDRGYGYTF

clone_size: .
j_call: TRBJ1-3
v_call: TRBV3-1/TRBV3-2
d_call: TRBD1
cdr3_nt: TGTGCCAGCGGGGCGGTCAGGGGGCCACTCTCTGGAAACACCATATATTTT
cdr3_aa: CASGAVRGPLSGNTIYF

clone_size: .
j_call: TRBJ1-1
v_call: TRBV12-3/TRBV12-4
d_call: .
cdr3_nt: TGTGCCAGCACCATGGGAAGGTATACTGAAGCTTTCTTT
cdr3_aa: CASTMGRYTEAFF

clone_size: .
j_call: TRBJ1-4
v_call: TRBV14
d_call: .
cdr3_nt: TGTGCCAGCAGCCAAGATCTGGGCAGGGGACAAAAACTGTTTTTT
cdr3_aa: CASSQDLGRGQKLFF

clone_size: .
j_call: TRBJ2-7
v_call: TRBV10-1
d_call: .
cdr3_nt: TGCGCCAGCAGTTCTACGATCGGGAGAACCTACGAGCAGTACTTC
cdr3_aa: CASSSTIGRTYEQYF

clone_size: .
j_call: TRBJ2-7
v_call: TRBV27
d_call: .
cdr3_nt: TGTGCCAGCAGTTTTAAGCTGGTTCCGACATACGAGCAGTACTTC
cdr3_aa: CASSFKLVPTYEQYF

clone_size: .
j_call: TRBJ1-2
v_call: TRBV6-5
d_call: .
cdr3_nt: TGTGCCAGCAGTTACTCGATATTTGCAGGGGGCTACACCTTC
cdr3_aa: CASSYSIFAGGYTF

clone_size: .
j_call: TRBJ2-3
v_call: TRBV19
d_call: .
cdr3_nt: TGTGCCAGTAGCTCTCGCACAGATACGCAGTATTTT
cdr3_aa: CASSSRTDTQYF

clone_size: once
j_call: TRBJ2-5
v_call: TRBV29-1
d_call: TRBD2
cdr3_nt: TGCAGCGTTAGGCGGGAGGAGACCCAGTACTTC
cdr3_aa: CSVRREETQYF

clone_size: .
j_call: TRBJ1-2
v_call: TRBV28
d_call: .
cdr3_nt: TGTGCCAGCAGTCTGGAAGGGGTCTATGGCTACACCTTC
cdr3_aa: CASSLEGVYGYTF

clone_size: .
j_call: TRBJ1-5
v_call: TRBV6-6
d_call: .
cdr3_nt: TGTGCCAGCAGTCTCTTTACTAGCAATCAGCCCCAGCATTTT
cdr3_aa: CASSLFTSNQPQHF

clone_size: .
j_call: TRBJ1-6
v_call: TRBV27
d_call: .
cdr3_nt: TGTGCCAGCGGCCCCCCACAGGGTCGGGATAATTCACCCCTCCACTTT
cdr3_aa: CASGPPQGRDNSPLHF

clone_size: .
j_call: TRBJ1-1
v_call: TRBV9
d_call: .
cdr3_nt: TGTGCCAGCAGCCGGGGGGGAACGGGCACTGAAGCTTTCTTT
cdr3_aa: CASSRGGTGTEAFF

clone_size: .
j_call: TRBJ2-7
v_call: TRBV28
d_call: .
cdr3_nt: TGTGCCAGCACCCCGACGGGAAGGGAGCAGTACTTC
cdr3_aa: CASTPTGREQYF

clone_size: .
j_call: TRBJ1-6
v_call: TRBV24-1
d_call: .
cdr3_nt: TGTGCCACCAGTGATATCAGGGGAGCACCCCTCCACTTT
cdr3_aa: CATSDIRGAPLHF

clone_size: .
j_call: TRBJ2-1
v_call: TRBV5-1
d_call: .
cdr3_nt: TGCGCCAGCAGCTTGGAGCTGGGGCAGAATGAGCAGTTCTTC
cdr3_aa: CASSLELGQNEQFF

clone_size: .
j_call: TRBJ1-4
v_call: TRBV6-5
d_call: .
cdr3_nt: TGTGCCAGCAGTATCCGACAGGCAACTAATGAAAAACTGTTTTTT
cdr3_aa: CASSIRQATNEKLFF

clone_size: .
j_call: TRBJ2-1
v_call: TRBV10-1
d_call: .
cdr3_nt: TGCGCCAGCAGTGAGTCCAGGGGGGTCTACAATGAGCAGTTCTTC
cdr3_aa: CASSESRGVYNEQFF